This is a list of T cell receptor beta chains from one sample in a study of control samples from healthy donors and cancer patients. Method: immunoSEQ multiplex PCR; TCRdb's copy keeps in-frame clones and lacks some. In the table there are some 120,000 clones, more than 85% of which are singletons. The sequenced material came from blood. All receptors derive from a man aged 30 to 45 in good health. CDR3s leave out the opening cysteine and the closing phenylalanine or tryptophan. D genes are given only for firm matches.

d_gene	j_gene	v_gene	CDR3aa
TRBD1	TRBJ2-1	TRBV18	ASSPGTGNEQF
TRBD1	TRBJ2-2	TRBV5-1	ASKDRGGAGTGELF
-	TRBJ2-2	TRBV5-1	ASSSRGRGDGELF
-	TRBJ2-1	TRBV27	ASSKRTTSSYNEQF
TRBD1	TRBJ1-5	TRBV19	ASTPRDRTSNQPQH
-	TRBJ1-5	TRBV19	ASSRTASDQPQH
TRBD1	TRBJ2-2	TRBV5-1	ASSPYPGTVITPQNTGELF
-	TRBJ1-3	TRBV5-6	ASSLRRSSGNTIY
-	TRBJ1-2	TRBV28	ASTTGTWDGYT
-	TRBJ1-4	TRBV7-8	ASSPRGSRNIGEKLF
TRBD1	TRBJ1-2	TRBV19	ASSIGGGSYGYT
-	TRBJ1-1	TRBV5-5	AASRGRLNTEAF
TRBD1	TRBJ1-6	TRBV3-1/TRBV3-2	ASSQGTGGNSPLH
-	TRBJ2-1	TRBV6-1	ASSEGGGGEF
-	TRBJ1-1	TRBV14	ASRYGCGGFDTEAF
-	TRBJ2-5	TRBV7-2	ASSLSGETQY
-	TRBJ2-1	TRBV19	ASSRSGAGRNEQF
TRBD1	TRBJ1-2	TRBV3-1/TRBV3-2	ASSQDAAGGRYGYT
-	TRBJ2-2	TRBV6-5	ASTPDIVGELF
-	TRBJ1-6	TRBV19	ASSISDGRGDSPLH